The clone carrying this TCR beta chain has at least ten counts. From the 5' RACE reads, TCRdb called clonotypes with MiXCR, one entry per CDR3 protein. The table lists 1,800,000 or so distinct CDR3 sequences, about 31% of them singletons. This sample was included in a study of identical twins. The sample taken for sequencing was cord blood. The sequence derives from a newborn girl in good health.

The CDR3 coding sequence is TGTGCCAGCAGTTTATCAGGGTCCTACGAGCAGTACTTC. Translated, it gives CASSLSGSYEQYF. This chain joins TRBV27 and TRBJ2-7, with no clear D. Germline assignment: CDR1 MNHEY and CDR2 SMNVEV (reference sequence). The CDR3 sequence is 13 residues long. V shed 0 bases and J shed 1 base, with 4 bases lying between them.